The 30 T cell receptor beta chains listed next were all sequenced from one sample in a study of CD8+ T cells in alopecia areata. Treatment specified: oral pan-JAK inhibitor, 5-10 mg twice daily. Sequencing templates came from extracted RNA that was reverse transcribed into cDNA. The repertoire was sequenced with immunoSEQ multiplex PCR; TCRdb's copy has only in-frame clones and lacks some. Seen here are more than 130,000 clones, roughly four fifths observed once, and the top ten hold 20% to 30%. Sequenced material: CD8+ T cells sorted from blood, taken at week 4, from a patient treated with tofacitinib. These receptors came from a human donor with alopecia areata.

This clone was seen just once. Written as DNA, the CDR3 is TGTGCCAGCAGCTCCACAGTGAACACCGGGGAGCTGTTTTTT. This translates into CASSSTVNTGELFF. The chain carries TRBV11-2 and TRBJ2-2; D is unclear. The V and J ends lost 4 bases and 1 base respectively, with 7 bases between them. This CDR3 is built from 14 residues. Germline CDR1 is SGHAT and CDR2 is FQNNGV.

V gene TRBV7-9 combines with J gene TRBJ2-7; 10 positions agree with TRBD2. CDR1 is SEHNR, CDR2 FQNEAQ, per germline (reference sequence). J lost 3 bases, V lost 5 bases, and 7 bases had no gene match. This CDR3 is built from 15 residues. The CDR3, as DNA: TGTGCCAGCAGCACACTAGCGGGGTCTGACTACGAGCAGTACTTC. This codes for CASSTLAGSDYEQYF.

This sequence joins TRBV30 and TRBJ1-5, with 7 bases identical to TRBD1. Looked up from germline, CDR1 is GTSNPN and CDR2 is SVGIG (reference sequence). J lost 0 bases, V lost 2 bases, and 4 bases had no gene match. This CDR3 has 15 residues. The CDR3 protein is CAWSSQGGSNQPQHF. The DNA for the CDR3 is TGTGCCTGGAGTTCGCAGGGGGGTAGCAATCAGCCCCAGCATTTT.

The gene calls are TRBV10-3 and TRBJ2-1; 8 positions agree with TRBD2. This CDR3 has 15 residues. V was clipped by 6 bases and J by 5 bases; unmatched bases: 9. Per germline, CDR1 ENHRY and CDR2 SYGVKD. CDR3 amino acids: CAISFAGGINNEQFF. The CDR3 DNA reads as TGTGCCATCAGCTTTGCGGGGGGAATAAACAATGAGCAGTTCTTC.

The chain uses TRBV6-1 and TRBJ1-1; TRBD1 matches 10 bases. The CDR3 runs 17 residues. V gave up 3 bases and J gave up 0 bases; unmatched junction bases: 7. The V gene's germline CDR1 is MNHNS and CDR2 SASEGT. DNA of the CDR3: TGTGCCAGCAGTGACTGGGGACAGGGGCCGATGAACACTGAAGCTTTCTTT. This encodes CASSDWGQGPMNTEAFF.

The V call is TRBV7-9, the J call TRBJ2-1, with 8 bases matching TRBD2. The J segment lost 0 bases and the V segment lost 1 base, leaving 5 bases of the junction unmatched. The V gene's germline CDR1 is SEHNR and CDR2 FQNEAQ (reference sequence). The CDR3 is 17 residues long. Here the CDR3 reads CASSLVPGGISYNEQFF. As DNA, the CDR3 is TGTGCCAGCAGCTTAGTTCCGGGGGGGATCTCCTACAATGAGCAGTTCTTC.

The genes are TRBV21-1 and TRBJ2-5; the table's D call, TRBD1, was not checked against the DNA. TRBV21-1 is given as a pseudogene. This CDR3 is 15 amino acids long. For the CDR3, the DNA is TGTGCCAGCAGCCCAGGTTCGACAGCCCAAGAGACCCAGTACTTC. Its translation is CASSPGSTAQETQYF.

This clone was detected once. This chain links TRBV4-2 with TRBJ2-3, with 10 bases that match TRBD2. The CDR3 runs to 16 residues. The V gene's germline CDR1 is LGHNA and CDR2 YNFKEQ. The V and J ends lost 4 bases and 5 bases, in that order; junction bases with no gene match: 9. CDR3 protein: CASSPQTSGSEDTQYF. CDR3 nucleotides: TGTGCCAGCAGCCCCCAGACTAGCGGGTCAGAAGATACGCAGTATTTT.

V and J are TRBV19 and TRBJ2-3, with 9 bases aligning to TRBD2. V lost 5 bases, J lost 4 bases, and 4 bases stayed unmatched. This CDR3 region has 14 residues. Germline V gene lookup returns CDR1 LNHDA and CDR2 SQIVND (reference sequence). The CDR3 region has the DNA TGTGCCAGTAGTGGCGGGGGGGCTCCAGATACGCAGTATTTT. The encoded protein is CASSGGGAPDTQYF. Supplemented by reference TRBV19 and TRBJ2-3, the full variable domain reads DGGITQSPKYLFRKEGQNVTLSCEQNLNHDAMYWYRQDPGQGLRLIYYSQIVNDFQKGDIAEGYSVSREKKESFPLTVTSAQKNPTAFYLCASSGGGAPDTQYFGPGTRLTVL.

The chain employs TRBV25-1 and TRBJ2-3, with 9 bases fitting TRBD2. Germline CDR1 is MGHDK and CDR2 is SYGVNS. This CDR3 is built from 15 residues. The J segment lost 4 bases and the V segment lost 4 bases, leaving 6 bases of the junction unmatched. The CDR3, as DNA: TGTGCCAGCAGTGCGGTAGCGGGGGTGCCAGATACGCAGTATTTT. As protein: CASSAVAGVPDTQYF.

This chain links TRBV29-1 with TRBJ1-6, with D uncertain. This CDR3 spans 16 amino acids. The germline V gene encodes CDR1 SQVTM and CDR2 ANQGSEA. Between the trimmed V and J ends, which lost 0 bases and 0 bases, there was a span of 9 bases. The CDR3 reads CSVEDVASSYNSPLHF. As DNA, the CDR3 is TGCAGCGTTGAAGACGTAGCTAGCTCCTATAATTCACCCCTCCACTTT. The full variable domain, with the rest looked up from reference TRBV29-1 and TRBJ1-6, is SAVISQKPSRDICQRGTSLTIQCQVDSQVTMMFWYRQQPGQSLTLIATANQGSEATYESGFVIDKFPISRPNLTFSTLTVSNMSPEDSSIYLCSVEDVASSYNSPLHFGNGTRLTVT.

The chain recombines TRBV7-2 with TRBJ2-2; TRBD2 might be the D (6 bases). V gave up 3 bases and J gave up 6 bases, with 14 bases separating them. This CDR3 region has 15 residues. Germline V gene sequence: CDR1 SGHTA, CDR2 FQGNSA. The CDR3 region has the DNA TGTGCCAGCAGCTTGGGACTGCCTCTTCCCGGGGAGCTGTTTTTT. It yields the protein CASSLGLPLPGELFF.

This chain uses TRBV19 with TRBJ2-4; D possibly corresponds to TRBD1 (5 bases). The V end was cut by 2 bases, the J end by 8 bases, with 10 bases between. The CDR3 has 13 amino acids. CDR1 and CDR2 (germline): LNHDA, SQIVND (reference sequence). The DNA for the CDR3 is TGTGCCAGTAGTATATTTAGCAGGGACATTCAGTACTTC. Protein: CASSIFSRDIQYF.

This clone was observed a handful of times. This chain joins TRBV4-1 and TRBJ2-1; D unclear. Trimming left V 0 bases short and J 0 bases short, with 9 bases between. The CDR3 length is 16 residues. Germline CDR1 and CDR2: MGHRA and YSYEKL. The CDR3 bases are TGCGCCAGCAGCCAAGAGGCGGAGAGCTCCTACAATGAGCAGTTCTTC. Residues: CASSQEAESSYNEQFF.

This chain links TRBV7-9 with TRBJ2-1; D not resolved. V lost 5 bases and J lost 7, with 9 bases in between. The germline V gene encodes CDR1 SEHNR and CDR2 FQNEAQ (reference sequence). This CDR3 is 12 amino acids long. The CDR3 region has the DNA TGTGCCAGCAGCGAGCGCAGGAATGAGCAGTTCTTC. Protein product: CASSERRNEQFF.

Here the CDR3 reads CASSWTYVNEQFF. The DNA for the CDR3 is TGTGCCAGCAGCTGGACTTATGTAAATGAGCAGTTCTTC. The chain uses TRBV5-6 and TRBJ2-1, with D perhaps TRBD2 (5 bases). V was shortened by 3 bases and J by 7 bases, with 11 bases between the two germline ends. Germline-derived CDR1 and CDR2 are SGHDT and YYEEEE. CDR3 length equals 13 residues.

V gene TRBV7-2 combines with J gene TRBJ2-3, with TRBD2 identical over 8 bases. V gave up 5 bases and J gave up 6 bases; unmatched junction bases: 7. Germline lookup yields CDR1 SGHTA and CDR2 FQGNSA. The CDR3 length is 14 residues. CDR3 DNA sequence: TGTGCCAGCAGCGAGCGGGGGCTCGGGGATACGCAGTATTTT. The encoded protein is CASSERGLGDTQYF.

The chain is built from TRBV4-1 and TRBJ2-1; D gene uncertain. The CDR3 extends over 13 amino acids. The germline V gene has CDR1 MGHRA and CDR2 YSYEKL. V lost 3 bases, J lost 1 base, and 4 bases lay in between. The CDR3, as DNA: TGCGCCAGCAGCCACCTATCCTACAATGAGCAGTTCTTC. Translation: CASSHLSYNEQFF.

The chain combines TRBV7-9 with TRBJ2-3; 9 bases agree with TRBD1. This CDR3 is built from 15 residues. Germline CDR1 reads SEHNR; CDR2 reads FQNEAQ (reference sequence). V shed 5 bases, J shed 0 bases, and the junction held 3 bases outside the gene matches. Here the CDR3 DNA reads TGTGCCAGCAGCCGAGGGACAGGGAGCACAGATACGCAGTATTTT. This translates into CASSRGTGSTDTQYF.

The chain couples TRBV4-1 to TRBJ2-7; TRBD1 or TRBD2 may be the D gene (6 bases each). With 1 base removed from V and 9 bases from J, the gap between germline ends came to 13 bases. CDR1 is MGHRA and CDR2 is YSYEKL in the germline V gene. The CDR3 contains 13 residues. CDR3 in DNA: TGCGCCAGCAGCCAAGGAGGGGGGAAGGGGCAGTACTTC. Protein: CASSQGGGKGQYF.

The CDR3 loop is CATNAGEQYF. The CDR3 coding sequence is TGTGCCACCAACGCGGGCGAGCAGTACTTC. V gene TRBV27 combines with J gene TRBJ2-7, with D maybe TRBD2 (5 bases). The CDR3 is 10 residues long. CDR1 and CDR2 from the germline V gene are MNHEY and SMNVEV (reference sequence). Deletions cut 10 bases from V and 6 bases from J, with 10 bases between.

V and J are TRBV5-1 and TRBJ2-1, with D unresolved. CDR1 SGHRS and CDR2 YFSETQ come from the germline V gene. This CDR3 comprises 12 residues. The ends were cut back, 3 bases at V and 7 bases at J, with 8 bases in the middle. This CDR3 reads CASSSQSNEQFF. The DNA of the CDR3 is TGCGCCAGCAGCTCACAGTCGAATGAGCAGTTCTTC.

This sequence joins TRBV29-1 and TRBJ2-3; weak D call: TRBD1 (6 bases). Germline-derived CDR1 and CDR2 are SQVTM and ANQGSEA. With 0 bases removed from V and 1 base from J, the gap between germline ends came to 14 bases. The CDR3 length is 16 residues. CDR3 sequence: CSVEDRGGEGTDTQYF. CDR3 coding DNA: TGCAGCGTTGAAGATCGAGGGGGAGAGGGCACAGATACGCAGTATTTT.

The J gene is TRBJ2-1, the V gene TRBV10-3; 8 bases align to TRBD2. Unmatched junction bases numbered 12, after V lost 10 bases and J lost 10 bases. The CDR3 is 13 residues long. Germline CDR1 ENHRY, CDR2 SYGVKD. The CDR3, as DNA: TGTGCCACCACTCCGGGGGGGAATCGAGAGCAGTTCTTC. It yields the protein CATTPGGNREQFF.

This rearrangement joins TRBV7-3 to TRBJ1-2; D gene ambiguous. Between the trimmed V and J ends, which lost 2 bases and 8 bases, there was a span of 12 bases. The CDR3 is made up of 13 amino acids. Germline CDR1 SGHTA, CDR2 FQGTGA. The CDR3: CASSLYKAEGYTF. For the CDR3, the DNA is TGTGCCAGCAGCTTATACAAAGCGGAGGGCTACACCTTC.

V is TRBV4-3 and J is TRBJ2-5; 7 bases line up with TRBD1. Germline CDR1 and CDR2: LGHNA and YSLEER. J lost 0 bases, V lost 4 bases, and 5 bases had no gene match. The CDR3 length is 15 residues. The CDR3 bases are TGCGCCAGCAGCCTCGGGACAGCTTACCAAGAGACCCAGTACTTC. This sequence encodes CASSLGTAYQETQYF.

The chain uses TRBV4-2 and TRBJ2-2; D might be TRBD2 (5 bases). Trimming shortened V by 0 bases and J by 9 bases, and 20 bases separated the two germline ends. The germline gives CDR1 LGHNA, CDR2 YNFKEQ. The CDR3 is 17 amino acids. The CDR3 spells CASSQESGVITGWELFF. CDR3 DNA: TGTGCCAGCAGCCAAGAATCCGGGGTTATCACCGGGTGGGAGCTGTTTTTT.

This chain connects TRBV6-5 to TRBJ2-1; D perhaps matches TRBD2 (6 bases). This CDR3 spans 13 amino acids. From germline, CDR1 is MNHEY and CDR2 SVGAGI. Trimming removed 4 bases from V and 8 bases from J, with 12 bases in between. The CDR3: CASSWAPGDEQFF. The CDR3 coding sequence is TGTGCCAGCAGTTGGGCCCCGGGGGATGAGCAGTTCTTC.

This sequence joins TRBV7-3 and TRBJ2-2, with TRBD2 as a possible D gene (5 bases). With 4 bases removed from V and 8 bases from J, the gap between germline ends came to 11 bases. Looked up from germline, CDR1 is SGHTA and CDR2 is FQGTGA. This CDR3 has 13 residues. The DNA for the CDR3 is TGTGCCAGCAGCTGGACTCTATCAGGGGAGCTGTTTTTT. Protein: CASSWTLSGELFF.

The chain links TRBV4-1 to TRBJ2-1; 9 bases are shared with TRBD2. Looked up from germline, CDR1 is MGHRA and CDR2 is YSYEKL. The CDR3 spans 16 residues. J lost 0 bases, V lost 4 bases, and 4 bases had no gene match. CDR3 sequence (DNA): TGCGCCAGCAGCCCGTTAGCGGGGGCCTCCTACAATGAGCAGTTCTTC. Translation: CASSPLAGASYNEQFF.